The entry below gives a single T cell receptor (beta chain) sequence along with its context. Antigen: not known. This entry belongs to a study of CD8+ T cells in alopecia areata. Study details: Tofacitinib ran 6 to 18 months, followed by 6 months off drug. General study findings and limits: Lesional scalp, notably in alopecia totalis/universalis, had clonality above that of normal scalp.

Alopecia areata patients provided lesional scalp punch biopsies and peripheral blood, both collected for the study. CD4+ and CD8+ T cells were sorted from PBMCs. RNA extraction was followed by reverse transcription into cDNA, which acted as the sequencing template. The table came from immunoSEQ multiplex PCR; TCRdb's copy has only in-frame clones and leaves some out. The sample carries some 150,000 clones, about 60% recorded once. The sequence derives from a human donor with alopecia areata. The sequenced sample was CD4+ T cells sorted from blood, obtained at week 0.

As DNA, the CDR3 is TGTGCCAGCAGACCTGGTACTTGGGGCGAGCAGTACTTC. Amino acids: CASRPGTWGEQYF. The J gene is TRBJ2-7, the V gene TRBV27; D ambiguous. Germline CDR1 reads MNHEY; CDR2 reads SMNVEV (reference sequence). With 6 bases removed from V and 6 bases from J, the gap between germline ends came to 15 bases. The CDR3 spans 13 residues.